This T cell receptor (beta chain) was captured in a study of T cell changes during pregnancy in multiple sclerosis. The protocol was immunoSEQ multiplex PCR, while the TCRdb copy is restricted to in-frame clones and leaves out a portion. The table lists about 57,000 clones, roughly nine tenths of them singletons. Sequences were derived from CD4+ T cells from peripheral blood mononuclear cells, sampled in the third trimester of pregnancy. The sequence was obtained from a female donor with multiple sclerosis, enrolled in a pregnancy study.

CDR3 sequence (DNA): TGCGCCAGCAGCCTAAGGGGGGGGGATGGCTACACCTTC. Protein: CASSLRGGDGYTF. V is TRBV5-1 and J is TRBJ1-2; perhaps TRBD1 as D (6 bases). Trimming shortened V by 4 bases and J by 6 bases, and 13 bases separated the two germline ends. The CDR3 has 13 residues. CDR1 and CDR2 (germline): SGHRS, YFSETQ.